In this sample, the clone carrying this T cell receptor beta chain turned up once. Its antigen is as yet unknown. This record comes from a study of T-cell memory formation after mild COVID-19. V gave up 5 bases and J gave up 9 bases, with 20 bases separating them. The germline V gene encodes CDR1 MNHEY and CDR2 SVGAGI. The CDR3 is made up of 16 amino acids. Study conclusions and caveats: Clonal second-wave expansions that peaked on day 37 had unconfirmed SARS-CoV-2 specificity.

Each CDR3 protein is one row after TCRdb ran MiXCR on the 5' RACE reads. The sample has roughly 50,000 distinct CDR3 sequences, 9.5% seen once. The chain employs TRBV6-5 and TRBJ1-6; TRBD1 might be the D (5 bases). What was sequenced was PBMCs or a T cell subset sorted from them (not recorded which). This TCR came from a man younger than 30 who had mild COVID-19 (a few samples of this study predate the infection). Cell type and time point are not known. CDR3 DNA sequence: TGTGCCAGCAGTCCTACCCCCGGCACAGGTCGTTCACCCCTCCACTTT. Protein product: CASSPTPGTGRSPLHF.